This T cell receptor (beta chain) was documented in a study of response to subunit inactivated influenza vaccine. Findings of the study overall: It was the authors' suggestion that each seasonal influenza vaccination recruits few new T cells.

Remarks on this clonotype: The antigen is undetermined.

V was cut by 0 bases and J by 4 bases, with 10 bases left in between. This CDR3 spans 15 amino acids. Germline V CDR1 and CDR2: LGHNA, YSLEER. TCRdb recomputed calls from the RT-PCR reads with MiXCR, one row per CDR3 protein. The sample lists about 650,000 distinct CDR3 sequences, 11% to 15% occurring once. The sequences come from PBMCs from blood, collected less than 15 days before vaccination. This sequence originates from a man aged 50 to 60 who received an inactivated influenza vaccine. The chain recombines TRBV4-3 with TRBJ2-1; D call uncertain. The CDR3 region is CASSQESTGYNEQFF. The CDR3 DNA is TGCGCCAGCAGCCAAGAAAGCACTGGATACAATGAGCAGTTCTTC.